This T cell receptor beta chain is drawn from a study of blood T cell repertoires in COVID-19. CDR3 size: 16 residues. Unmatched junction bases numbered 12, after V lost 3 bases and J lost 7 bases. Germline V gene sequence: CDR1 SGHTS, CDR2 YDEGEE. This clone appeared a single time. Participants' own reports of clinical history determined their cohort assignment. Per the authors' pipeline: Amplification from reference gene primers served as the basis for estimated nucleated cell counts. The repertoire was sequenced with immunoSEQ multiplex PCR; TCRdb's copy has only in-frame clones and lacks some. The V and J calls and clone size are taken from that table; D and trimming were inferred from the DNA. Among approximately 360,000 clones listed, 80% to 85% were seen once.

This chain uses TRBV5-8 with TRBJ1-2, with TRBD1 matching over 10 bases. The sequence came from a woman in her 50s who had recovered from COVID-19. The sequenced sample was PBMCs or T cells enriched from blood (not recorded which). DNA for the CDR3: TGTGCCAGCAGCTCCAAATTGACAGGGGGCCGGCGTGGCTACACCTTC. Amino acids: CASSSKLTGGRRGYTF.